Each of the 21 T cell receptor beta chains below was sequenced from the same sample in a study of CD8+ T cells in alopecia areata. Treatment given: oral pan-JAK inhibitor, 5-10 mg twice daily. cDNA serving as the sequencing template came from extracted, reverse transcribed RNA. Profiled with immunoSEQ multiplex PCR; TCRdb holds only in-frame clones, not every one. The sample has tens of thousands of clones, about 45% seen once. This specimen was CD8+ T cells sorted from blood, taken at approximately week 37, from a patient treated with tofacitinib. Receptors were obtained from a human donor with alopecia areata.

The table lists this clone with a few counts. Written as DNA, the CDR3 is TGCAGCGTTCGTAGGCGGGAAGAGACCCAGTACTTC. Protein: CSVRRREETQYF. This chain joins TRBV29-1 and TRBJ2-5; D is perhaps TRBD2 (5 bases). CDR3 length equals 12 residues. V was trimmed by 5 bases and J by 3 bases, leaving 10 bases between them. The germline V gene encodes CDR1 SQVTM and CDR2 ANQGSEA.

V gene TRBV27 combines with J gene TRBJ2-1; the D is unclear. This CDR3 is built from 14 residues. Trimming shortened V by 5 bases and J by 5 bases, and 13 bases separated the two germline ends. Per the germline V gene, CDR1 is MNHEY and CDR2 is SMNVEV (reference sequence). The CDR3 loop reads CASSPMPGNNEQFF. CDR3 DNA sequence: TGTGCCAGCAGTCCCATGCCGGGTAACAATGAGCAGTTCTTC.

J is TRBJ2-1 and V is TRBV30; D uncertain. The V gene's germline CDR1 is GTSNPN and CDR2 SVGIG (reference sequence). Trimming took 2 bases from V and 8 from J, leaving 16 bases between them. CDR3 length equals 14 residues. Written as DNA, the CDR3 is TGTGCCTGGAGTACCCGAAGGGCCGTGGATGAGCAGTTCTTC. Amino acid sequence: CAWSTRRAVDEQFF.

This clone was recorded a few times. The chain is built from TRBV29-1 and TRBJ1-3; no definite D call. Germline V gene data show CDR1 as SQVTM and CDR2 as ANQGSEA. Trimming pared 4 bases from V and 4 bases from J, leaving 8 bases between. This CDR3 has 12 residues. This CDR3 is CSVVDEGNTIYF. The CDR3 nucleotides are TGCAGCGTTGTGGACGAGGGAAACACCATATATTTT.

This chain uses TRBV7-2 with TRBJ1-2; D is unclear. CDR1 SGHTA and CDR2 FQGNSA come from the germline V gene. With 5 bases removed from V and 2 bases from J, the gap between germline ends came to 9 bases. The CDR3 spans 13 residues. The chain's CDR3 is CASSPSSNYGYTF. CDR3 coding DNA: TGTGCCAGCAGCCCTTCAAGCAACTATGGCTACACCTTC.

The CDR3 region is CSVIPRGSYEQYF. The CDR3 bases are TGCAGCGTGATTCCGAGGGGTTCCTACGAGCAGTACTTC. V usage is TRBV29-1 and J usage is TRBJ2-7; D might be TRBD1 or TRBD2, each matching 5 bases. V was clipped by 6 bases and J by 1 base, with 13 bases between them. Germline lookup yields CDR1 SQVTM and CDR2 ANQGSEA. The CDR3 contains 13 residues.

The chain combines TRBV7-9 with TRBJ2-7; TRBD2 matches at 11 bases. Germline CDR1 SEHNR, CDR2 FQNEAQ (reference sequence). CDR3 length: 15 amino acids. V shed 1 base and J 3 bases; nucleotides not matched to a gene: 2. The CDR3 loop reads CASSLGTSGLYEQYF. The CDR3 DNA is TGTGCCAGCAGCTTAGGGACTAGCGGGCTCTACGAGCAGTACTTC.

The V gene is TRBV7-6, the J gene TRBJ2-5; D gene uncertain. The CDR3 has 14 amino acids. CDR1 is SGHVS, CDR2 FNYEAQ, per germline. V was cut by 1 base and J by 3 bases, with 9 bases left in between. CDR3 nucleotides: TGTGCCAGCAGCTTAGATGTCAGCAAAGAGACCCAGTACTTC. Its protein product is CASSLDVSKETQYF.

The chain has TRBV27 and TRBJ1-1; D call uncertain. CDR1 is MNHEY, CDR2 SMNVEV, per germline (reference sequence). V was clipped by 4 bases and J by 1 base, with 13 bases between them. This CDR3 is 15 amino acids long. The CDR3 coding sequence is TGTGCCAGCAGTTCGGGTGAGCGGGGGAACACTGAAGCTTTCTTT. It codes for CASSSGERGNTEAFF.

This clone appeared a few times. This chain joins TRBV4-1 and TRBJ1-2; D unclear. Trimming stripped 1 base from V and 5 bases from J, with 8 bases between. Germline CDR1 and CDR2: MGHRA and YSYEKL. The CDR3 has 13 amino acids. This chain's CDR3 is CASSQVGSYGYTF. The CDR3, as DNA: TGCGCCAGCAGCCAAGTAGGGAGTTATGGCTACACCTTC.

This clone was found a few times. CDR3 protein: CSWGNYGYTF. CDR3 nucleotide sequence: TGCAGTTGGGGCAACTATGGCTACACCTTC. The V gene is TRBV20-1, the J gene TRBJ1-2; D may be TRBD1 (5 bases). V was cut by 8 bases and J by 2 bases, with 6 bases left in between. The V gene's germline CDR1 is DFQATT and CDR2 SNEGSKA (reference sequence). This CDR3 contains 10 residues.

J is TRBJ2-1 and V is TRBV18; 9 bases map to TRBD1. V shed 4 bases and J 7 bases; nucleotides not matched to a gene: 11. This CDR3 spans 16 amino acids. Germline-derived CDR1 and CDR2 are KGHSH and LQKENI. CDR3 sequence: CASSRPGTGLRNEQFF. In DNA form, the CDR3 reads TGTGCCAGCTCACGGCCCGGGACAGGGCTGCGAAATGAGCAGTTCTTC. Looking up the rest from reference TRBV18 and TRBJ2-1 gives the full variable domain: NAGVMQNPRHLVRRRGQEARLRCSPMKGHSHVYWYRQLPEEGLKFMVYLQKENIIDESGMPKERFSAEFPKEGPSILRIQQVVRGDSAAYFCASSRPGTGLRNEQFFGPGTRLTVL.

This clone has more than one count but fewer than ten. V usage is TRBV4-1 and J usage is TRBJ1-1; D unclear. The V gene lost 0 bases and the J gene lost 1 base, with 12 bases spanning the gap. This CDR3 has 16 amino acids. From germline, CDR1 is MGHRA and CDR2 YSYEKL. The CDR3 loop is CASSQDGSGSNTEAFF. The CDR3 DNA sequence: TGCGCCAGCAGCCAAGATGGGTCGGGGTCGAACACTGAAGCTTTCTTT.

This clone was counted only a few times. The chain recombines TRBV4-2 with TRBJ2-6; D is unresolved. Looked up from germline, CDR1 is LGHNA and CDR2 is YNFKEQ. The CDR3 sequence is 17 residues long. V was trimmed by 0 bases and J by 1 base, leaving 10 bases between them. The CDR3 spells CASSQEGSTSGANVLTF. For the CDR3, the DNA is TGTGCCAGCAGCCAAGAAGGCAGTACTTCTGGGGCCAACGTCCTGACTTTC.

The genes are TRBV29-1 and TRBJ2-2; TRBD1 agrees at 12 bases. The length of the CDR3 is 15 residues. Trimming at V came to 8 bases and at J to 7 bases, leaving 11 bases not matched to a gene. The germline CDR1 and CDR2 sequences are SQVTM and ANQGSEA. CDR3 amino acids: CSPIWDRGLSGELFF. The CDR3 DNA follows: TGCAGCCCAATATGGGACAGGGGGCTCAGCGGGGAGCTGTTTTTT.

This clone was seen only once. The chain is built from TRBV25-1 and TRBJ2-2; the D gene is possibly TRBD2 (5 bases). V was shortened by 9 bases and J by 8 bases, with 22 bases between the two germline ends. Germline V CDR1 and CDR2: MGHDK, SYGVNS. The CDR3 has 15 amino acids. The CDR3 region is CARKKDGNTRGELFF. Here the CDR3 DNA reads TGTGCCAGAAAAAAGGACGGGAACACAAGGGGGGAGCTGTTTTTT.

The chain employs TRBV30 and TRBJ2-3; D gene uncertain. The V and J ends lost 3 bases and 2 bases respectively, with 15 bases between them. Looked up from germline, CDR1 is GTSNPN and CDR2 is SVGIG (reference sequence). This CDR3 is built from 15 residues. The CDR3 spells CAWRPGRRATDTQYF. CDR3 bases: TGTGCCTGGAGGCCGGGCAGAAGGGCCACAGATACGCAGTATTTT.

The V gene is TRBV9, the J gene TRBJ1-1; 9 bases are shared with TRBD1. Looked up from germline, CDR1 is SGDLS and CDR2 is YYNGEE. This CDR3 is built from 15 residues. Unmatched junction bases numbered 7, after V lost 4 bases and J lost 3 bases. In DNA form, the CDR3 reads TGTGCCAGCAGCCTCCGGACAGGGGAAGACACTGAAGCTTTCTTT. It is translated as CASSLRTGEDTEAFF. The entire variable domain, with the rest obtained from reference TRBV9 and TRBJ1-1, is as follows: DSGVTQTPKHLITATGQRVTLRCSPRSGDLSVYWYQQSLDQGLQFLIQYYNGEERAKGNILERFSAQQFPDLHSELNLSSLELGDSALYFCASSLRTGEDTEAFFGQGTRLTVV.

The chain combines TRBV7-3 with TRBJ2-3; D unresolved. Germline V gives CDR1 SGHTA, CDR2 FQGTGA. CDR3 length: 14 amino acids. V shed 2 bases and J shed 6 bases, with 12 bases lying between them. CDR3 sequence: CASSLFLNSDTQYF. CDR3 sequence (DNA): TGTGCCAGCAGCTTATTCCTCAATTCGGATACGCAGTATTTT.

This clone was counted between two and nine times. The chain employs TRBV9 and TRBJ1-1; D remains unclear. Deletions cut 1 base from V and 3 bases from J, with 7 bases between. Germline V gene sequence: CDR1 SGDLS, CDR2 YYNGEE. This CDR3 is 13 amino acids long. The chain's CDR3 is CASSVRSDTEAFF. Here the CDR3 DNA reads TGTGCCAGCAGCGTAAGGAGTGACACTGAAGCTTTCTTT. Drawing the rest from reference TRBV9 and TRBJ1-1, the complete variable domain is DSGVTQTPKHLITATGQRVTLRCSPRSGDLSVYWYQQSLDQGLQFLIQYYNGEERAKGNILERFSAQQFPDLHSELNLSSLELGDSALYFCASSVRSDTEAFFGQGTRLTVV.

The chain has TRBV2 and TRBJ2-7; possible D gene TRBD1, 6 bases. V lost 5 bases, J lost 2 bases, and 10 bases lay in between. CDR1 is SNHLY, CDR2 FYNNEI, per germline. The CDR3 runs 13 residues. The DNA of the CDR3 is TGTGCCAGCAGTCCGGGACAAACCTACGAGCAGTACTTC. It codes for CASSPGQTYEQYF.